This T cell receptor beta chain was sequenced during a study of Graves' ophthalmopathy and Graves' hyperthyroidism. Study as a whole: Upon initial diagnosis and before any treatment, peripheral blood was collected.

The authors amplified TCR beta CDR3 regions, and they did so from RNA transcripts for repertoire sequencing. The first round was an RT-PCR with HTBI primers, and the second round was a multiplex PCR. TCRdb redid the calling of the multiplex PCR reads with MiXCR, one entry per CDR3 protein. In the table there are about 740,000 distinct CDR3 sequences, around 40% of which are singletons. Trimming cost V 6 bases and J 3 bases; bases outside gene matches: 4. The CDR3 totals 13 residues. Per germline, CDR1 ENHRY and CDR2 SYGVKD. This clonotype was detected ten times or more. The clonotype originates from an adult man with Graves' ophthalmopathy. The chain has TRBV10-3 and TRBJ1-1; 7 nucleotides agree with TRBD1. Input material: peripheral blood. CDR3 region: CAISRQGDTEAFF. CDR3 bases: TGTGCCATCAGCCGGCAGGGGGACACTGAAGCTTTCTTT.